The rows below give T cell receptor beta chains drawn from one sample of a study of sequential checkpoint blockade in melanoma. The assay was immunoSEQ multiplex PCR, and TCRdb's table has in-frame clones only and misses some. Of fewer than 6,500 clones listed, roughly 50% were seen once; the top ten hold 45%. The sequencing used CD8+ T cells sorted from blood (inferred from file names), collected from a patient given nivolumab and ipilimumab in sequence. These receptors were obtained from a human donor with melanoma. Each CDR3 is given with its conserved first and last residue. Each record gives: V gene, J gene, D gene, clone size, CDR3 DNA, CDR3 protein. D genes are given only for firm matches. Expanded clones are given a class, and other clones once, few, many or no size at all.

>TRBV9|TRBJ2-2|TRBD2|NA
TGTGCCAGCAGTAGCGGGGCCACCACCGGGGAGCTGTTTTTT
CASSSGATTGELFF
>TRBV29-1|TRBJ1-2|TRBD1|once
TGCAGCGTTGTAAGGGGGCAAGGCTACACCTTC
CSVVRGQGYTF
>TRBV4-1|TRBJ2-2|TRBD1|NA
TGCGCCAGCAGCCAAAATTCACAGGGGGTCACCGGGGAGCTGTTTTTT
CASSQNSQGVTGELFF
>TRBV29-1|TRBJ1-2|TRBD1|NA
TGCAGCGTGGGTGGACAGGGGGTGAACGGCTACACCTTC
CSVGGQGVNGYTF
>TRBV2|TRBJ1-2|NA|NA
TGTGCCACCACAGCCAACTATGGCTACACCTTC
CATTANYGYTF
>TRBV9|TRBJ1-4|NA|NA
TGTGCCAGCAGCAAGTACCGGGACATGGGGGCAACTAATGAAAAACTGTTTTTT
CASSKYRDMGATNEKLFF
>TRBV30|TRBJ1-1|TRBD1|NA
TGTGCCTGGAGCGCAGGGGGCACTGAAGCTTTCTTT
CAWSAGGTEAFF
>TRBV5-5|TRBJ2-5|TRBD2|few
TGTGCCAGCAGCTTAGCGGGAGGGCCGCGGGAGCAGTACTTC
CASSLAGGPREQYF
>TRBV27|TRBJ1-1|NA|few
TGTGCCAGCAGTTTAGATGGCAGAGGCGGAGAAGCTTTCTTT
CASSLDGRGGEAFF
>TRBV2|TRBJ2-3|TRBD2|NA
TGTGCCAGCAGTGTGGGACTAGCGGTCACAGATACGCAGTATTTT
CASSVGLAVTDTQYF
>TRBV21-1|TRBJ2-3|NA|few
TGTGCCAGCGGTTGTGGGAGCCAGGAGACAGATACGCAGTATTTT
CASGCGSQETDTQYF
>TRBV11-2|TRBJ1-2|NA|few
TGTGCCAGCAGCTTAGGGGGCACGGATGGCTACACCTTC
CASSLGGTDGYTF
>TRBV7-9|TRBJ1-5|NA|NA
TGTGCCAGCAGCTTAGTGGTAGGGGGAACTAGTCAGCCCCAGCATTTT
CASSLVVGGTSQPQHF
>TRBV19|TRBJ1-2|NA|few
TGTGCCAGTAGTATAGTAGGCGGAAACTATGGCTACACCTTC
CASSIVGGNYGYTF
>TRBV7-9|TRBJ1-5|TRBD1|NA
TGTGCCAGCAGCTTTGGGACAGGGGACAATCAGCCCCAGCATTTT
CASSFGTGDNQPQHF
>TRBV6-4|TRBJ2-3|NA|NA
TGTGCCAGCAGTGACAGTGCCGAGACAGATACGCAGTATTTT
CASSDSAETDTQYF
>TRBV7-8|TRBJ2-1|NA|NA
TGTGCCAGCAGCTTAGCACAGGACAATGAGCAGTTCTTC
CASSLAQDNEQFF
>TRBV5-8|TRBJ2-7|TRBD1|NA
TGTGCCAGCTGCGGGACAGGTTGCTACGAGCAGTACTTC
CASCGTGCYEQYF
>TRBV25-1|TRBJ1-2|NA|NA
TGTGCCAGCAGGACGGCAGGGTCCGGCTACACCTTC
CASRTAGSGYTF
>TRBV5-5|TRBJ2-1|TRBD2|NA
TGTGCCAGCAGCCAAGAGCGCGGGAGGGGTGAGCAGTTCTTC
CASSQERGRGEQFF
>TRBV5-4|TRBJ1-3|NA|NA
TGTGCCAGCAGTTTCTACTATCAAGGCCCTGGAAACACCATATATTTT
CASSFYYQGPGNTIYF
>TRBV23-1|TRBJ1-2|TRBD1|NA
TGCGCCAGCAGACCCCCGACGGCAGGGGGCCCCAGTACGGATATTGATGGCTACACCTTC
CASRPPTAGGPSTDIDGYTF
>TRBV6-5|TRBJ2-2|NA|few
TGTGCCAGCAGTTATACTAGGGATTCGCCCACCGGGGAGCTGTTTTTT
CASSYTRDSPTGELFF
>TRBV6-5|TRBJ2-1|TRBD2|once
TGTGCCAGCAGTGCCGTAGCGGGAGGAAACTATGAGCAGTTCTTC
CASSAVAGGNYEQFF
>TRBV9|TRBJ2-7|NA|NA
TGTGCCAGCAGCGTAGAAGGTACTACCTACGAGCAGTACTTC
CASSVEGTTYEQYF
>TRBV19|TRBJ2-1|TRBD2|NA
TGTGCCAGTACCCCGACTAGCCCCTTAAGCAGTAATGAGCAGTTCTTC
CASTPTSPLSSNEQFF
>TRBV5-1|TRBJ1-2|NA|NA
TGCGCCAGCAGCTTGTTCCTAGGGAGGGATAACTATGGCTACACCTTC
CASSLFLGRDNYGYTF
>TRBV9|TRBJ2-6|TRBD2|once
TGTGCCAGTGAGCGGGGCTCTGGGGCCAACGTCCTGACTTTC
CASERGSGANVLTF
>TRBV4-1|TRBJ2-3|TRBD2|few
TGCGCCAGCAGCCAAGAATCTAGCGGGGGGGCATCAGATACGCAGTATTTT
CASSQESSGGASDTQYF
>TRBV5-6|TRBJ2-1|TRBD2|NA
TGTGCCAGCAGCCCGGGACTAGCGGGAGGCGGCAATGAGCAGTTCTTC
CASSPGLAGGGNEQFF
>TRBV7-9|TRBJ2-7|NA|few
TGTGCCAGCAGCGAAACGCAAACTCCCTACGAGCAGTACTTC
CASSETQTPYEQYF
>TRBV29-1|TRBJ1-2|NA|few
TGCAGCGTTGAATCAGGGGACATCTATGGCTACACCTTC
CSVESGDIYGYTF
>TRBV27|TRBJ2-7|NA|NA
TGTGCCAGCAGTTTAACATCCGCTTACGAGCAGTACTTC
CASSLTSAYEQYF
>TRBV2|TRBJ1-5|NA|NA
TGTGCCAGCAGTCTCGTTGGCCTAGGTGGGCATTTT
CASSLVGLGGHF
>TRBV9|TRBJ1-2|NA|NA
TGTGCCAGCAGCGCCCGACAGGTCTATGGCTACACCTTC
CASSARQVYGYTF
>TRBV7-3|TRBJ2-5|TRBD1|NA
TGTGCCAGCAGCACCTCAGGGGGCCAAGAGACCCAGTACTTC
CASSTSGGQETQYF
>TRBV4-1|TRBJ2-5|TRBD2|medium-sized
TGCGCCAGCAGCCAAGAGACGGGACTAAGTGGGACCCAGTACTTC
CASSQETGLSGTQYF
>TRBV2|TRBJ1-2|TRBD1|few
TGTGCCAGCATGGTAGAGACAGGGGGCGACTATGGCTACACCTTC
CASMVETGGDYGYTF
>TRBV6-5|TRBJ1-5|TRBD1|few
TGTGCCAGCAGTGCGACAGGGTGGTACCAGCCCCAGCATTTT
CASSATGWYQPQHF
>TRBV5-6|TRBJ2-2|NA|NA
TGTGCCAGCAGCATGGGCGAGACCGGGGAGCTGTTTTTT
CASSMGETGELFF
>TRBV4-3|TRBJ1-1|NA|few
TGCGCCAGCAGCCAAGCTAACTGGAACACTGAAGCTTTCTTT
CASSQANWNTEAFF
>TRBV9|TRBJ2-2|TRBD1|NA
TGTGCCAGCAGCGTCTCCGACAGGGTTAAGGCCGGGGAGCTGTTTTTT
CASSVSDRVKAGELFF
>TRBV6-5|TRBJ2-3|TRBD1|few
TGTGCCAGCAGTTACTCCCCCGGGACAGGGCAAGATACGCAGTATTTT
CASSYSPGTGQDTQYF
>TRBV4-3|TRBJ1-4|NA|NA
TGCGCCAGCAGCCTCCGAACTGGGGGAGGCGGTGAAAAACTGTTTTTT
CASSLRTGGGGEKLFF
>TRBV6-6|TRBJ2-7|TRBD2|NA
TGTGCCAGCAGTTACGGGCTAGCGGGGTCCTACGAGCAGTACTTC
CASSYGLAGSYEQYF
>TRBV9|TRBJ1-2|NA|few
TGTGCCAGCAGCACCCACGCGGGGGGCCATGGCTACACCTTC
CASSTHAGGHGYTF
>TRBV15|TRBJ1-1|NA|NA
TGTGCCACGGGGAGGTGGGGCCGGAACACTGAAGCTTTCTTT
CATGRWGRNTEAFF
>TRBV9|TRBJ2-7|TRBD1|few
TGTGCCAGCAGCGCGAACCGGGACAGGCCCTACGAGCAGTACTTC
CASSANRDRPYEQYF
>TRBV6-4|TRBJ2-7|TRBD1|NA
TGTGCCAGCAGTGAGGGGACAGGGGGCGGTGAGCAGTACTTC
CASSEGTGGGEQYF
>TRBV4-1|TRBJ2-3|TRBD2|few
TGCGCCAGCAGCCAAGTGGTAGCGGGAGGCACAGATACGCAGTATTTT
CASSQVVAGGTDTQYF
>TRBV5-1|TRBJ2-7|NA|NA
TGCGCCAGCAGTCCCCTCTCGCGCGACGAGCAGTACTTC
CASSPLSRDEQYF
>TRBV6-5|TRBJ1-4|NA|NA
TGTGCCAGCAGTTACACATCAGGAGGAAAACTGTTTTTT
CASSYTSGGKLFF
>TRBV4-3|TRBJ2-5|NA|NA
TGCGCCAGCAGCCCCGGACTCCAAGAGACCCAGTACTTC
CASSPGLQETQYF